Shown below are 26 T cell receptor beta chains from a single sample sequenced in a study of blood T cell repertoires in COVID-19. The repertoire was sequenced with immunoSEQ multiplex PCR; TCRdb's copy has only in-frame clones and lacks some. Counted here are 200,000 to 300,000 clones, around 87% occurring once; the ten biggest clones make up about 5%. Sequenced sample: peripheral blood. The source of these receptors is a woman aged 55-69 years with COVID-19, enrolled during active disease.

This chain joins TRBV19 and TRBJ1-2; TRBD1 might be the D (5 bases). The germline V and J ends were trimmed by 3 bases and 2 bases, with 13 bases remaining between them. Per germline, CDR1 LNHDA and CDR2 SQIVND (reference sequence). The CDR3 spans 15 residues. For the CDR3, the DNA is TGTGCCAGTAGTATCGATCACAGGAGAAACTATGGCTACACCTTC. Its translation is CASSIDHRRNYGYTF.

The rearrangement links TRBV7-9 to TRBJ2-5, with TRBD1 as a possible D gene (5 bases). Germline-derived CDR1 and CDR2 are SEHNR and FQNEAQ (reference sequence). V was clipped by 2 bases and J by 4 bases, with 11 bases between them. The CDR3 runs 14 residues. The CDR3, as DNA: TGTGCCAGCAGCTTATCGGCTAGGGGAGAGACCCAGTACTTC. Residues: CASSLSARGETQYF.

For the CDR3, the DNA is TGTGCCAGTAGTATGAGGGTGGCTGAAGAGACCCAGTACTTC. Residues: CASSMRVAEETQYF. V usage is TRBV19 and J usage is TRBJ2-5, with TRBD2 as a possible D gene (5 bases). V was shortened by 3 bases and J by 3 bases, with 11 bases between the two germline ends. The CDR3 totals 14 residues. Germline lookup yields CDR1 LNHDA and CDR2 SQIVND (reference sequence).

The rearrangement joins TRBV19 to TRBJ2-1; TRBD2 agrees at 8 bases. Looked up from germline, CDR1 is LNHDA and CDR2 is SQIVND (reference sequence). V trimming: 2 bases; J trimming: 7 bases; junction bases outside the gene matches: 13. The CDR3 is made up of 17 amino acids. CDR3 nucleotides: TGTGCCAGTAGTATACCGATATCCGGCGGGAGGAGTAATGAGCAGTTCTTC. Translation gives CASSIPISGGRSNEQFF.

V is TRBV24-1 and J is TRBJ2-6; 12 bases are shared with TRBD2. With 4 bases clipped from V and 2 bases from J, the junction kept 5 bases outside the gene matches. Germline loops: CDR1 KGHDR, CDR2 SFDVKD. This CDR3 region has 18 residues. The CDR3 bases are TGTGCCACCAGTGACCCCGGACTAGCGGGAACTGGGGCCAACGTCCTGACTTTC. As protein: CATSDPGLAGTGANVLTF.

The V and J genes are TRBV15 and TRBJ1-5; tentatively, D is TRBD1 (5 bases). V was pared by 0 bases and J by 7 bases, with 13 bases between. The germline CDR1 and CDR2 sequences are LNHNV and YYDKDF (reference sequence). The CDR3 has 15 residues. CDR3 nucleotides: TGTGCCACCAGCAGAGAAGGGGATTTCGGGCAGCCCCAGCATTTT. Amino acid sequence: CATSREGDFGQPQHF.

The rearrangement joins TRBV7-7 to TRBJ2-3; the D gene is possibly TRBD2 (6 bases). The CDR3 is 16 residues long. Trimming cost V 1 base and J 0 bases, with 11 bases left between them. Germline assignment: CDR1 SSHAT and CDR2 FNYEAQ (reference sequence). The DNA of the CDR3 is TGTGCCAGCAGCTTAGGCGGCGGGGCTAGCACAGATACGCAGTATTTT. This gives the protein CASSLGGGASTDTQYF.

This clone was counted once. J is TRBJ2-3 and V is TRBV9, with D unresolved. V shed 2 bases and J shed 0 bases, with 7 bases lying between them. CDR1 and CDR2 (germline): SGDLS, YYNGEE. The CDR3 has 14 residues. The CDR3 sequence is CASSVLSSTDTQYF. The CDR3 nucleotides read TGTGCCAGCAGCGTCCTTTCTAGCACAGATACGCAGTATTTT.

The chain is built from TRBV2 and TRBJ2-2; maybe TRBD1 (5 bases). The length of the CDR3 is 13 residues. V dropped 7 bases and J dropped 2 bases, with 8 bases sitting between them. From germline, CDR1 is SNHLY and CDR2 FYNNEI. DNA of the CDR3: TGTGCCAGCACCAGGGATAACACCGGGGAGCTGTTTTTT. Amino acid sequence: CASTRDNTGELFF. Full variable domain (remainder filled in from reference TRBV2 and TRBJ2-2): EPEVTQTPSHQVTQMGQEVILRCVPISNHLYFYWYRQILGQKVEFLVSFYNNEISEKSEIFDDQFSVERPDGSNFTLKIRSTKLEDSAMYFCASTRDNTGELFFGEGSRLTVL.

This chain connects TRBV4-3 to TRBJ1-2; 7 bases map to TRBD1. The CDR3 is 16 amino acids. The V and J ends lost 1 base and 1 base, in that order; junction bases with no gene match: 6. The germline V gene encodes CDR1 LGHNA and CDR2 YSLEER. The CDR3 nucleotides read TGCGCCAGCAGCCAAGTGGGTCAGGGGGGTAACTATGGCTACACCTTC. Amino acids: CASSQVGQGGNYGYTF.

This clone was counted once. V is TRBV6-2 or TRBV6-3 and J is TRBJ2-2; D may be TRBD1 (5 bases). Germline values: CDR1 MNHEY, CDR2 SVGEGT. The CDR3 is 14 residues long. The germline V and J ends were trimmed by 6 bases and 3 bases, with 11 bases remaining between them. The CDR3 sequence: CASSTTGDTGELFF. Written as DNA, the CDR3 is TGTGCCAGCAGCACCACAGGAGACACCGGGGAGCTGTTTTTT.

V gene TRBV27 combines with J gene TRBJ2-7, with TRBD2 as a possible D gene (5 bases). Trimming took off 3 bases at V and 6 bases at J, with 18 bases between the two ends. This CDR3 is 15 amino acids long. The germline V gene encodes CDR1 MNHEY and CDR2 SMNVEV (reference sequence). CDR3 loop: CASSFRRSGESEQYF. The CDR3 DNA is TGTGCCAGCAGTTTTAGGAGGTCAGGAGAATCCGAGCAGTACTTC.

This clone was observed once. The V and J genes are TRBV6-5 and TRBJ2-7; 10 bases fit TRBD1. CDR3 size: 15 residues. J gave up 2 bases and V 5 bases, and 6 bases lay outside the gene matches. The germline V gene encodes CDR1 MNHEY and CDR2 SVGAGI. CDR3 in DNA: TGTGCCAGCAGTCGGTCCGGGACAGGGGCCTACGAGCAGTACTTC. Translation gives CASSRSGTGAYEQYF.

This CDR3 reads CASSLWAQGSSPLHF. DNA of the CDR3: TGTGCCAGCAGTTTATGGGCCCAGGGGAGTTCACCCCTCCACTTT. The chain uses TRBV28 and TRBJ1-6; maybe TRBD1 (6 bases). V shed 0 bases and J shed 9 bases, with 12 bases lying between them. Germline V gene data show CDR1 as MDHEN and CDR2 as SYDVKM. This CDR3 has 15 residues. Looking up the rest from reference TRBV28 and TRBJ1-6 gives the full variable domain: DVKVTQSSRYLVKRTGEKVFLECVQDMDHENMFWYRQDPGLGLRLIYFSYDVKMKEKGDIPEGYSVSREKKERFSLILESASTNQTSMYLCASSLWAQGSSPLHFGNGTRLTVT.

V is TRBV2 and J is TRBJ1-1, with a weak D call TRBD1 (6 bases). The V and J ends lost 3 bases and 5 bases respectively, with 10 bases between them. The germline V gene has CDR1 SNHLY and CDR2 FYNNEI. This CDR3 is built from 13 residues. This chain's CDR3 is CASSESGETEAFF. The CDR3 DNA sequence: TGTGCCAGCAGTGAGTCAGGGGAAACTGAAGCTTTCTTT.

V is TRBV7-2 and J is TRBJ1-2, with 8 positions matching TRBD1. The CDR3 spans 15 residues. The V segment lost 1 base and the J segment 4 bases; nucleotides outside the gene matches: 5. CDR1 and CDR2 (germline): SGHTA, FQGNSA. CDR3 in amino acids: CASSLGVTGAYGYTF. Written as DNA, the CDR3 is TGTGCCAGCAGCTTAGGCGTGACAGGGGCCTATGGCTACACCTTC.

The chain combines TRBV6-5 with TRBJ1-2; TRBD1 matches at 7 bases. Per the germline V gene, CDR1 is MNHEY and CDR2 is SVGAGI. This CDR3 contains 15 residues. V lost 5 bases and J lost 4; bases outside the gene matches: 10. The CDR3 DNA reads as TGTGCCAGCAGTCGCGGGACAGCCGAGGGCTATGGCTACACCTTC. Protein product: CASSRGTAEGYGYTF.

The chain carries TRBV7-9 and TRBJ2-7; 14 bases map to TRBD2. CDR1 is SEHNR and CDR2 is FQNEAQ in the germline V gene (reference sequence). This CDR3 is built from 15 residues. Losses at the gene ends were 5 bases for V and 6 bases for J; bases not matched to a gene: 6. This chain's CDR3 is CASSPGLAGAGEQYF. CDR3 DNA sequence: TGTGCCAGCAGCCCGGGACTAGCGGGAGCAGGCGAGCAGTACTTC.

V and J are TRBV29-1 and TRBJ2-2; possible D gene TRBD1, 6 bases. This CDR3 region has 13 residues. The V gene lost 8 bases and the J gene lost 0 bases, with 10 bases spanning the gap. CDR1 SQVTM and CDR2 ANQGSEA come from the germline V gene. CDR3: CSIGTTNTGELFF. CDR3 nucleotide sequence: TGCAGCATTGGGACAACGAACACCGGGGAGCTGTTTTTT.

The chain couples TRBV27 to TRBJ2-3; 11 bases agree with TRBD1. Germline CDR1 reads MNHEY; CDR2 reads SMNVEV (reference sequence). J gave up 6 bases and V 7 bases, and 12 bases lay outside the gene matches. The CDR3 length is 16 residues. The CDR3 loop reads CASTQWGTGGKDTQYF. The CDR3, as DNA: TGTGCCAGCACTCAATGGGGGACAGGGGGAAAGGATACGCAGTATTTT.

V gene TRBV30 combines with J gene TRBJ2-2, with D unclear. Germline CDR1 reads GTSNPN; CDR2 reads SVGIG (reference sequence). V lost 2 bases and J lost 2, with 9 bases in between. The CDR3 runs 14 residues. The CDR3 here is CAWSLAANTGELFF. The CDR3 DNA is TGTGCCTGGAGTCTGGCGGCCAACACCGGGGAGCTGTTTTTT.

The V and J genes are TRBV6-5 and TRBJ1-5, with D perhaps TRBD1 (5 bases). Germline V CDR1 and CDR2: MNHEY, SVGAGI. The CDR3 consists of 14 residues. The V and J ends lost 6 bases and 1 base respectively, with 10 bases between them. The CDR3: CASRVRVSNQPQHF. CDR3 in DNA: TGTGCCAGCAGGGTCAGGGTAAGCAATCAGCCCCAGCATTTT.

A single count supports this clone. Here the CDR3 reads CASTVEAGNEQFF. The CDR3 DNA reads TGTGCCAGCACTGTCGAGGCTGGGAATGAGCAGTTCTTC. The rearrangement joins TRBV6-4 to TRBJ2-1; D uncertain. Trimming cost V 7 bases and J 7 bases, with 14 bases left between them. Germline V gene lookup returns CDR1 MRHNA and CDR2 SNTAGT. CDR3 length equals 13 residues.

DNA of the CDR3: TGTGCCAGCAGCTCCTCTGGGGCAGGGGGCTATGGCTACACCTTC. This translates into CASSSSGAGGYGYTF. V usage is TRBV28 and J usage is TRBJ1-2, with 7 bases that match TRBD1. Trimming cost V 6 bases and J 4 bases; bases outside gene matches: 11. Per the germline V gene, CDR1 is MDHEN and CDR2 is SYDVKM. The CDR3 is 15 residues long.

Written as DNA, the CDR3 is TGTGCCGGGGATCCCTGGGGGGGAGATACGCAGTATTTT. Residues: CAGDPWGGDTQYF. The chain couples TRBV30 to TRBJ2-3; 7 bases line up with TRBD2. The CDR3 sequence is 13 residues long. Trimming took 8 bases from V and 5 from J; bases not matched to a gene: 10. Germline V gene lookup returns CDR1 GTSNPN and CDR2 SVGIG (reference sequence).

This chain uses TRBV21-1 with TRBJ2-6; TRBD1, as called in the table, went unchecked against the DNA. TRBV21-1 is recorded as a pseudogene. The CDR3 totals 19 residues. The CDR3 reads CASSKAPDSTYSGANVLTF. The CDR3 bases are TGTGCCAGCAGCAAAGCGCCGGACAGTACCTACTCTGGGGCCAACGTCCTGACTTTC.